The rows below give T cell receptor beta chains drawn from one sample of a study of T-cell reconstitution after alpha-beta-depleted transplantation in children. TCRdb recomputed calls from the PCR reads with MiXCR, one row per CDR3 protein. This sample has about 78,000 distinct CDR3 sequences, with approximately 14% found just once. Sequencing was performed on PBMCs, mostly from graft donor cells, taken 180 days after TCRalphabeta/CD19-depleted stem cell transplant. All receptors come from a male patient aged 2 to 9 who had a stem cell transplant for acute lymphoblastic leukemia, so the T cells may come from the graft donor. Each CDR3 is given with its conserved first and last residue. The order of the fields is V gene, D gene, clone size, J gene, CDR3 DNA, CDR3 protein. A D gene is named only where the DNA matches it firmly. The listing skips clone size in some rows; elsewhere it reads once, few, many or a size class.

>TRBV10-3|.|.|TRBJ1-2
TGTGCCGCCCGGCAGGGACATTATGGCTACACCTTC
CAARQGHYGYTF
>TRBV7-2|.|.|TRBJ2-6
TGTTCCAGCAGCTTGATCTCTGGGGCCAACGTCCTGACTTTC
CSSSLISGANVLTF
>TRBV10-1|TRBD2|few|TRBJ2-7
TGCGCCAGCAGTGAGGCCCCCGGGACTAGCGGGTACGAGCAGTACTTC
CASSEAPGTSGYEQYF
>TRBV6-2/TRBV6-3|TRBD1|.|TRBJ2-3
TGTGCCAGCAGTCAGAAGAGGACAGGGGCAGATACGCAGTATTTT
CASSQKRTGADTQYF
>TRBV5-6|.|.|TRBJ2-2
TGTGCCAGCAGTCCGGGACCCTCCACCGGGGAGCTGTTTTTT
CASSPGPSTGELFF
>TRBV25-1|TRBD1|few|TRBJ2-7
TGTGCCAGCAACCCAGGGGGAACCTACGAGCAGTACTTC
CASNPGGTYEQYF
>TRBV20-1|.|many|TRBJ2-5
TGCAGTGCTAGATCCTTAGGGCGCCAAGAGACCCAGTACTTC
CSARSLGRQETQYF
>TRBV5-6|.|.|TRBJ1-4
TGTGCCAGCAGAGGAGCTGCATATGATGAAAAACTGTTTTTT
CASRGAAYDEKLFF
>TRBV6-4|.|.|TRBJ2-1
TGTGCCAGCCGAGCTGGGCTCTTGCAGTTATTC
CASRAGLLQLF
>TRBV6-4|.|.|TRBJ2-6
TGTGCCAGCAGTCCGAGGGTAGGATCCTCAACGGGGGCCAACGTCCTGACTTTC
CASSPRVGSSTGANVLTF
>TRBV6-5|.|many|TRBJ1-1
TGTGCCAGCAGTTACGGGACTTCCCACACTGAAGCTTTCTTT
CASSYGTSHTEAFF
>TRBV9|.|many|TRBJ2-7
TGTGCCAGCAGCGTAGGAACCCCACGGTCCCACGAGCAGTACTTC
CASSVGTPRSHEQYF
>TRBV5-1|.|.|TRBJ1-1
TGCGCCAGCAGCTTGAACAATCCCAGGCTGAACACTGAAGCTTTCTTT
CASSLNNPRLNTEAFF
>TRBV7-6|.|few|TRBJ1-2
TGTGCCAGCAGCAGAAGGGTCATTACAAGTGACTATGGCTACACCTTC
CASSRRVITSDYGYTF
>TRBV2|.|.|TRBJ2-3
TGTGCCTCTGCGTGGGGGAGCACAGATACGCAGTATTTT
CASAWGSTDTQYF
>TRBV5-6|TRBD1|.|TRBJ1-6
TGTGCCAGCAGCTTGGCCCTTGACAGGGCCACCCTCCACTTT
CASSLALDRATLHF
>TRBV20-1|.|.|TRBJ2-4
TGCAGTGCTAGCCGGGACACCTTAGCCAAAAACATTCAGTACTTC
CSASRDTLAKNIQYF
>TRBV20-1|TRBD2|few|TRBJ2-7
TGCAGTGCCCCGGGTAGCGGGACCTACGAGCAGTACTTC
CSAPGSGTYEQYF
>TRBV4-2|.|many|TRBJ2-1
TGTGCCAGCAGCCAAGAACATGGGAATGAGCAGTTCTTC
CASSQEHGNEQFF
>TRBV5-4|.|few|TRBJ1-6
TGTGCCAGCAGCCTGGAGGTGGCCTATAATTCACCCCTCCACTTT
CASSLEVAYNSPLHF
>TRBV20-1|.|.|TRBJ1-2
TGCAGTGCTAGAGATCTGACAGTTTATGGCTACACCTTC
CSARDLTVYGYTF
>TRBV5-1|TRBD1|.|TRBJ1-4
TGCGCCAGCACCTTCGAAGGGGGCTTGAATGAAAAACTGTTTTTT
CASTFEGGLNEKLFF
>TRBV5-4|.|.|TRBJ1-4
TGTGCCAGCAGTACTTGGGGGGGCGGATATGAAAAACTGTTTTTT
CASSTWGGGYEKLFF
>TRBV5-1|.|.|TRBJ2-7
TGCGCCAGCAGCGGGGGACAAGGCCCCTACGAGCAGTACTTC
CASSGGQGPYEQYF
>TRBV7-2|.|few|TRBJ1-2
TGTGCCAGCAGCCCCCGACCGGGGGGCTACACCTTC
CASSPRPGGYTF
>TRBV5-1|TRBD1|few|TRBJ2-3
TGCGCCAGCAGCCCGCTGCAGGGGGCAAGCACAGATACGCAGTATTTT
CASSPLQGASTDTQYF
>TRBV4-2|.|.|TRBJ2-2
TGTGCCAGCCGCAGGGAGAACACCGGGGAGCTGTTTTTT
CASRRENTGELFF
>TRBV5-1|TRBD1|few|TRBJ2-4
TGCGCCAGCAGCTTAACAGGGGTCCCCTTAGCCAAAAACATTCAGTACTTC
CASSLTGVPLAKNIQYF
>TRBV4-3|.|few|TRBJ1-1
TGCGCCAGCAGCTTTAAGACAGGAGGGACTGAAGCTTTCTTT
CASSFKTGGTEAFF
>TRBV20-1|.|few|TRBJ2-3
TGCAGTGCTAGCGTCACAGATACGCAGTATTTT
CSASVTDTQYF
>TRBV20-1|TRBD2|.|TRBJ2-5
TGCAGTGCGCCCGGGACTAGCGGGAGACTGGAGACCCAGTACTTC
CSAPGTSGRLETQYF
>TRBV9|.|few|TRBJ1-2
TGTGCCAGCAGCGTAGGGGCAGCCTTCTATGGCTACACCTTC
CASSVGAAFYGYTF
>TRBV9|TRBD1|few|TRBJ2-1
TGTGCCAGCAGCGAGGGACAGGGTAGAAATGAGCAGTTCTTC
CASSEGQGRNEQFF